In its sample, the clone carrying this T cell receptor (beta chain) was seen once. The antigen is undetermined. V lost 4 bases and J lost 4; bases outside the gene matches: 6. The CDR3 is made up of 16 amino acids. CDR1 SGHKS and CDR2 YYEKEE come from the germline V gene (reference sequence). The data were taken from a study of T-cell memory formation after mild COVID-19. Study as a whole: TCR clusters were mostly confined to one donor each.

Study-wide findings and caveats: Unconfirmed was the SARS-CoV-2 specificity of second-wave clones that peaked on day 37. Contracting clones, day 15 to 85, had balanced CD4/CD8, and later expanders favored CD4+.

5'RACE with constant-segment primers built TCRalpha and TCRbeta cDNA libraries with UMIs. MiXCR, applied by TCRdb to the 5' RACE reads, yields one record per CDR3 protein. Of under 150,000 distinct CDR3 sequences listed, 20% to 25% are singletons. Sequencing was carried out using PBMCs or a T cell subset sorted from them (not recorded which). This chain joins TRBV5-5 and TRBJ2-5; 14 bases are a match to TRBD2. The TCR originated in a man younger than 35 who had mild COVID-19 (a few samples of this study predate the infection). Cell type and time point are not known. CDR3 loop: CASSTGTSGGIETQYF. For the CDR3, the DNA is TGTGCCAGCAGCACCGGGACTAGCGGGGGTATAGAGACCCAGTACTTC.